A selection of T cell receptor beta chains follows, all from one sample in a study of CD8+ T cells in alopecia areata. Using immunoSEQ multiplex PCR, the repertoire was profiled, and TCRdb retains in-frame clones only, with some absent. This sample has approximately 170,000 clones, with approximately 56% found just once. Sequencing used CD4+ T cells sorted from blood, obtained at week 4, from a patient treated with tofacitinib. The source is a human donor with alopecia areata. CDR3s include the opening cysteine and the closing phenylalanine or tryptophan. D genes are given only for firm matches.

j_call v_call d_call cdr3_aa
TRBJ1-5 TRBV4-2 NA CASSQDGTGGQPQHF
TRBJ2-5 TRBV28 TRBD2 CASSKLAGEETQYF
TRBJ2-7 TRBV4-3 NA CASSHRRGEQYF
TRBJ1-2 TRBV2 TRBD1 CASRQTGTGNGYTF
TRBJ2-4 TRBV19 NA CASSPSHYVQYF
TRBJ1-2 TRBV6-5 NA CASSFQGLGYTF
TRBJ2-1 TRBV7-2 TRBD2 CASSVGTSLVQFF
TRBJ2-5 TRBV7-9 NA CASSLLLQYF
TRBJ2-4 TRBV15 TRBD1 CATSRVRTGGPIQYF
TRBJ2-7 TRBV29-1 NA CSVVRTPNYEQYF
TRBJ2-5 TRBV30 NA CAWARSGTQYF
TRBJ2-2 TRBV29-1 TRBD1 CSAGTGGYGELFF
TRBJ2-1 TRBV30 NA CAWNTARGSYNEQFF
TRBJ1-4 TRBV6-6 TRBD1 CASSGTGGKLFF
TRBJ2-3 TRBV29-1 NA CSVEHGSSSTDTQYF
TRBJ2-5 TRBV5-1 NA CASSLGGQETQYF